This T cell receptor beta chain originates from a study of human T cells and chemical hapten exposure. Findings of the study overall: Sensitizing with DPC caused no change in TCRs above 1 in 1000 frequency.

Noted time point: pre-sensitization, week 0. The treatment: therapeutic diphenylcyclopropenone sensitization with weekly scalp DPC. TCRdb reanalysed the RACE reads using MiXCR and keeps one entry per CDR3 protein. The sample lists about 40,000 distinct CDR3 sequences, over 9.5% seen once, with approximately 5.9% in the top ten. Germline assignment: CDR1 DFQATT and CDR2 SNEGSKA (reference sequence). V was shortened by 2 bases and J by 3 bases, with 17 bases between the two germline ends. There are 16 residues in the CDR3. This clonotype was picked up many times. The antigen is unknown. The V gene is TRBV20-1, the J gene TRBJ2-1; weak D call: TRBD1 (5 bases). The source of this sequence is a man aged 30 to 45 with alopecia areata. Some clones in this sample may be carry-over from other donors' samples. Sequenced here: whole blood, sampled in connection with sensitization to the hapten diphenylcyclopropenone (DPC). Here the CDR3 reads CSARTLMGRLYNEQFF. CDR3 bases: TGCAGTGCTAGAACCCTGATGGGGCGACTCTACAATGAGCAGTTCTTC.